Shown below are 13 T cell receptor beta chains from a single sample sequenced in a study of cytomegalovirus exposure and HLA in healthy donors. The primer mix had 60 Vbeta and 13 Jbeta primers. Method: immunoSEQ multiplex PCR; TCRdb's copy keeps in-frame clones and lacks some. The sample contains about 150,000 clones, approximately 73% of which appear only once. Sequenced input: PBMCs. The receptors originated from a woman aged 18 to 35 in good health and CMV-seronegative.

CDR3 amino acids: CSARDRNTEAFF. The CDR3 nucleotides read TGCAGCGCCCGGGACAGGAACACTGAAGCTTTCTTT. The chain is built from TRBV29-1 and TRBJ1-1; 7 positions match TRBD1. This CDR3 is built from 12 residues. From germline, CDR1 is SQVTM and CDR2 ANQGSEA. V lost 7 bases to trimming and J lost 1 base; unmatched junction nucleotides: 3.

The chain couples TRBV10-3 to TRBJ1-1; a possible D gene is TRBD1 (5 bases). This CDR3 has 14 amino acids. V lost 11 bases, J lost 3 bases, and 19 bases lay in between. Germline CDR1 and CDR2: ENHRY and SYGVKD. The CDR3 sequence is CASSDPPGDTEAFF. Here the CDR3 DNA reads TGTGCCTCTTCTGATCCCCCGGGGGACACTGAAGCTTTCTTT.

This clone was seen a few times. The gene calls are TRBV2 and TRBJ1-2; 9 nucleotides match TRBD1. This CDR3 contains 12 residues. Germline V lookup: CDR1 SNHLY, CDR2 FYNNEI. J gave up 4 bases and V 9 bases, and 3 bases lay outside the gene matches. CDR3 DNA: TGTGCCAGACAGGGGGCCGGCTATGGCTACACCTTC. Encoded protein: CARQGAGYGYTF. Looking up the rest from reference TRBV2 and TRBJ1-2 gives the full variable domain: EPEVTQTPSHQVTQMGQEVILRCVPISNHLYFYWYRQILGQKVEFLVSFYNNEISEKSEIFDDQFSVERPDGSNFTLKIRSTKLEDSAMYFCARQGAGYGYTFGSGTRLTVV.

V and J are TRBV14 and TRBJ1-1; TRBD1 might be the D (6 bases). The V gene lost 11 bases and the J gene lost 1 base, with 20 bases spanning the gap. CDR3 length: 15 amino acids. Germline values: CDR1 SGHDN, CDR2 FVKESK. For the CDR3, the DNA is TGTGCCGTCCTCCCCCTAACAGGGCCGAACACTGAAGCTTTCTTT. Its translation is CAVLPLTGPNTEAFF.

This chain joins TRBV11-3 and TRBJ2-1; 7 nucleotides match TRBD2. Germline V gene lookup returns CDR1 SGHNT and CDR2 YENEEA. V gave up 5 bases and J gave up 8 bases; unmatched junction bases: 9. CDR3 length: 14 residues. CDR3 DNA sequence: TGTGCCAGCAGCCTCGGGACGGCGGGGGATGAGCAGTTCTTC. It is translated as CASSLGTAGDEQFF.

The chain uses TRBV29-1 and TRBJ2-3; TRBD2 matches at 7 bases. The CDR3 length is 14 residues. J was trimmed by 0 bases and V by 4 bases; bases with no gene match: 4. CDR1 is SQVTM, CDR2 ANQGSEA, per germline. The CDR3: CSVGAGTSTDTQYF. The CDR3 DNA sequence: TGCAGCGTTGGAGCGGGGACTAGCACAGATACGCAGTATTTT.

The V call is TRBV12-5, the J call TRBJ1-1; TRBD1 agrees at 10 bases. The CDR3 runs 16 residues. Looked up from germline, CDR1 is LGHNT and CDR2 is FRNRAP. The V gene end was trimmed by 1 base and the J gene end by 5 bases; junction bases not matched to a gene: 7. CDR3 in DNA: TGTGCTAGTGGTTTGGAGGCCGGGACAGGGGTAACTGAAGCTTTCTTT. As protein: CASGLEAGTGVTEAFF.

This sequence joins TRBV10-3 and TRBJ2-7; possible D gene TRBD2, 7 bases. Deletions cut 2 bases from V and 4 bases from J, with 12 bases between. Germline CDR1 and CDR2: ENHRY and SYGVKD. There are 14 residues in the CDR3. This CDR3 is CAISEEGGGYEQYV. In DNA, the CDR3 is TGTGCCATCAGTGAGGAAGGGGGAGGGTACGAGCAGTACGTC.

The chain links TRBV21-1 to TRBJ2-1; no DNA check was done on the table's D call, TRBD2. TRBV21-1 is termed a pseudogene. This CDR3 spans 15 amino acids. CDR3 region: CASSTKRISYNEQFF. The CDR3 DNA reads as TGTGCCAGCAGCACAAAGCGGATTTCCTACAATGAGCAGTTCTTC.

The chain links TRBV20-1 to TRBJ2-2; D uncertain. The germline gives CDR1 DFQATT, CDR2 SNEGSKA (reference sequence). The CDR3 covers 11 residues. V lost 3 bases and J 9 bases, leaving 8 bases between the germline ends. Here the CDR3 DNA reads TGCAGTGCTAGTGGGCGTAGGGAGCTGTTTTTT. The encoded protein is CSASGRRELFF.

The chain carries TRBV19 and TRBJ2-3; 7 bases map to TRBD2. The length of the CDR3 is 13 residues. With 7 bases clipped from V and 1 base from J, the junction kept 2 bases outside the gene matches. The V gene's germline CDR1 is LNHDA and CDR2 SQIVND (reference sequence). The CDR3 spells CASTGGGTDTQYF. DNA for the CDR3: TGTGCCAGTACGGGAGGTGGCACAGATACGCAGTATTTT.

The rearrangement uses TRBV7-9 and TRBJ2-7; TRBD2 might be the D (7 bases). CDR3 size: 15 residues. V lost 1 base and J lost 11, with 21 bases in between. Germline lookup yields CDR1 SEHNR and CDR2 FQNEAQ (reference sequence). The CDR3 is CASSLGGARELIEYV. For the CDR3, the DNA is TGTGCCAGCAGCTTAGGGGGGGCGCGGGAGTTGATTGAGTACGTC.

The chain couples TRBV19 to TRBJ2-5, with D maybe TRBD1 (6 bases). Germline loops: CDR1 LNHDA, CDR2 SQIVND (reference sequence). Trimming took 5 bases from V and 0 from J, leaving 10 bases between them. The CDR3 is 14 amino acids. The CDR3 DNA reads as TGTGCCAGTAGTCTCCGACAGGACCAAGAGACCCAGTACTTC. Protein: CASSLRQDQETQYF.